Many counts were recorded for the clone carrying this T cell receptor beta chain. Antigen unknown. This entry belongs to a study of regulatory T cells in long-lasting Graves disease. At the level of the study: Less than 3 months of antithyroid drugs had been taken by newly diagnosed Graves' patients. Study observations and caveats: Patients whose Graves' disease persisted exhibited lower TCR diversity than those newly diagnosed.

Time point meaning: newly diagnosed GD, antithyroid drugs for less than 3 months. PBMCs provided the RNA from which the TCR library was made. CDR1 and CDR2 (germline): SGHRS, YFSETQ. The length of the CDR3 is 15 residues. V shed 0 bases and J shed 5 bases, with 14 bases lying between them. HTBI primers from iRepertoire and Arm-PCR of CDR3 regions yielded the TCR beta libraries. The authors' processing: Sample data revealed approximately 62 TRBV and 14 TRBJ segments. TCRdb reprocessed the multiplex PCR reads with MiXCR, giving one entry per CDR3 protein. TCRdb, not the original authors, processed these V and J calls. The table includes roughly 250,000 distinct CDR3 sequences, under 20% detected once. The same data also went into a second study, on T cells in Graves' hyperthyroidism and ophthalmopathy. That work adds: Stable hyperthyroidism was separated from ophthalmopathy by a model based on 13 V-J features.

The sequences come from peripheral blood mononuclear cells (PBMCs), collected at new diagnosis, from a patient treated with antithyroid drugs. This chain connects TRBV5-1 to TRBJ1-2; D not certain. This sequence was found in a woman aged 25 to 45 with Graves disease. DNA of the CDR3: TGCGCCAGCAGCTTGGTGCCGGGGTTAGGGTATGGCTACACCTTC. Its protein is CASSLVPGLGYGYTF.